These 11 T cell receptor beta chains originate from one sample sequenced in a study of shared clonotypes between healthy human individuals. Data came from immunoSEQ multiplex PCR; TCRdb stores just in-frame clones and leaves some out. The table has 1,500,000 or so clones, 96% seen once. The specimen sequenced was naive CD4+ T cells sorted from blood. Subset reported: CD45RA+ positively selected. The receptors shown here come from a man aged 25-45 years in good health.

The J gene is TRBJ1-2, the V gene TRBV5-1; TRBD1 agrees at 7 bases. The CDR3 loop spans 14 amino acids. V was clipped by 0 bases and J by 6 bases; unmatched bases: 5. The germline gives CDR1 SGHRS, CDR2 YFSETQ. The CDR3 sequence is CASSLAKGTDGYTF. The CDR3 bases are TGCGCCAGCAGCTTGGCCAAGGGGACAGATGGCTACACCTTC.

This clone was counted a single time. The chain's CDR3 is CASSSPRGMNNEQFF. The CDR3 coding sequence is TGTGCCAGCAGCTCCCCCCGTGGAATGAACAATGAGCAGTTCTTC. This chain uses TRBV7-2 with TRBJ2-1; D call uncertain. From germline, CDR1 is SGHTA and CDR2 FQGNSA. The CDR3 has 15 residues. Trimming stripped 4 bases from V and 5 bases from J, with 15 bases between.

The genes are TRBV10-3 and TRBJ2-3; either TRBD1 or TRBD2 may supply D (5 bases each). V was pared by 7 bases and J by 6 bases, with 14 bases between. Germline CDR1 is ENHRY and CDR2 is SYGVKD. This CDR3 has 13 residues. CDR3 DNA sequence: TGTGCCATCACCGACAGCGGCTTGGATACGCAGTATTTT. This sequence encodes CAITDSGLDTQYF.

This chain joins TRBV7-8 and TRBJ1-1, with 7 bases lining up with TRBD1. Germline CDR1 is SGHVS and CDR2 is FQNEAQ. This CDR3 has 13 amino acids. Germline trimming cut 9 bases from V and 7 bases from J; bases unmatched to any gene: 11. This chain's CDR3 is CASSRDSFFEAFF. The CDR3 coding sequence is TGTGCCAGTTCACGGGACAGTTTTTTTGAAGCTTTCTTT.

The V gene is TRBV28, the J gene TRBJ1-1; D is undetermined. Trimming pared 6 bases from V and 1 base from J, leaving 9 bases between. From germline, CDR1 is MDHEN and CDR2 SYDVKM. This CDR3 region has 13 residues. The CDR3 is CASRRTANTEAFF. DNA for the CDR3: TGTGCCAGCAGGAGGACGGCGAACACTGAAGCTTTCTTT.

V is TRBV7-9 and J is TRBJ1-1; the D is unclear. The CDR3 totals 13 residues. V lost 2 bases and J lost 1, with 5 bases in between. CDR1 SEHNR and CDR2 FQNEAQ come from the germline V gene (reference sequence). The CDR3 bases are TGTGCCAGCAGCTTACAATCGAACACTGAAGCTTTCTTT. Translating it yields CASSLQSNTEAFF.

V gene TRBV27 combines with J gene TRBJ2-7, with D possibly matching TRBD2 (7 bases). Germline loops: CDR1 MNHEY, CDR2 SMNVEV (reference sequence). V shed 3 bases and J shed 7 bases, with 16 bases lying between them. This CDR3 is 14 amino acids long. CDR3 region: CASSLGRGPGEQYF. CDR3 nucleotide sequence: TGTGCCAGCAGTTTGGGGCGGGGGCCTGGGGAGCAGTACTTC.

The CDR3 spells CASSRSPREPRKETQYF. The CDR3 DNA sequence: TGTGCCAGCAGTAGGTCCCCCCGGGAACCCCGAAAAGAGACCCAGTACTTC. The chain recombines TRBV27 with TRBJ2-5; D perhaps matches TRBD2 (5 bases). Per the germline V gene, CDR1 is MNHEY and CDR2 is SMNVEV (reference sequence). The CDR3 totals 17 residues. The V and J ends lost 5 bases and 3 bases respectively, with 22 bases between them.

The CDR3 loop reads CAISAIFEEETQYF. The CDR3 DNA is TGTGCCATCAGTGCAATATTTGAAGAAGAGACCCAGTACTTC. The V and J genes are TRBV10-3 and TRBJ2-5; D gene unclear. There are 14 residues in the CDR3. V lost 4 bases to trimming and J lost 3 bases, with 12 bases between them. CDR1 ENHRY and CDR2 SYGVKD come from the germline V gene.

The CDR3 bases are TGTGCCAGCAGCTTGGTATCCGAACTCTACGAGCAGTACTTC. This sequence encodes CASSLVSELYEQYF. J is TRBJ2-7 and V is TRBV5-6; D not certain. The CDR3 is made up of 14 amino acids. Trimming left V 0 bases short and J 3 bases short, with 10 bases between. Germline V gene lookup returns CDR1 SGHDT and CDR2 YYEEEE.

The V and J genes are TRBV5-6 and TRBJ1-2; no clear D. Trimming pared 1 base from V and 7 bases from J, leaving 8 bases between. Per the germline V gene, CDR1 is SGHDT and CDR2 is YYEEEE. The CDR3 has 12 residues. CDR3 protein: CASSLNQFGYTF. CDR3 nucleotides: TGTGCCAGCAGCTTGAACCAGTTTGGCTACACCTTC.